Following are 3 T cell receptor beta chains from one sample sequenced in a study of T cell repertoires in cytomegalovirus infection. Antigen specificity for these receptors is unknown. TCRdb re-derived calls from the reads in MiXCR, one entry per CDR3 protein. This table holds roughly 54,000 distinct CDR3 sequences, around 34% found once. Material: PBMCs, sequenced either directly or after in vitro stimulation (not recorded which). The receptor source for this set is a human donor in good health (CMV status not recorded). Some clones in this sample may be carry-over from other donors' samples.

CDR3 coding DNA: TGCGCCAGCAGCTTTTCCGGGAGTGGGGGCACAGATACGCAGTATTTT. Its translation: CASSFSGSGGTDTQYF. This rearrangement joins TRBV5-1 to TRBJ2-3; tentative D call: TRBD2 (6 bases). With 2 bases removed from V and 1 base from J, the gap between germline ends came to 14 bases. Germline loops: CDR1 SGHRS, CDR2 YFSETQ. This CDR3 spans 16 amino acids.

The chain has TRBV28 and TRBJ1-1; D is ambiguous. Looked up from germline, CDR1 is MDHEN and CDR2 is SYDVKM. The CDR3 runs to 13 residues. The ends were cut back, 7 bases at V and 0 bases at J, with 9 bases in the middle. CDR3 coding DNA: TGTGCCAGCAAAAAACCTATGAACACTGAAGCTTTCTTT. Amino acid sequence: CASKKPMNTEAFF. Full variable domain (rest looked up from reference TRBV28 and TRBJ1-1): DVKVTQSSRYLVKRTGEKVFLECVQDMDHENMFWYRQDPGLGLRLIYFSYDVKMKEKGDIPEGYSVSREKKERFSLILESASTNQTSMYLCASKKPMNTEAFFGQGTRLTVV.

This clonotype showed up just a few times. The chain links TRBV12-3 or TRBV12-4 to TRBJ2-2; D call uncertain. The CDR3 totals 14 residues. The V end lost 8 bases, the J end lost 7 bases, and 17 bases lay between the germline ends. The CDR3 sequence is CASALGTSLGELFF. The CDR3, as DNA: TGTGCCAGCGCCTTGGGTACAAGCCTCGGGGAGCTGTTTTTT.